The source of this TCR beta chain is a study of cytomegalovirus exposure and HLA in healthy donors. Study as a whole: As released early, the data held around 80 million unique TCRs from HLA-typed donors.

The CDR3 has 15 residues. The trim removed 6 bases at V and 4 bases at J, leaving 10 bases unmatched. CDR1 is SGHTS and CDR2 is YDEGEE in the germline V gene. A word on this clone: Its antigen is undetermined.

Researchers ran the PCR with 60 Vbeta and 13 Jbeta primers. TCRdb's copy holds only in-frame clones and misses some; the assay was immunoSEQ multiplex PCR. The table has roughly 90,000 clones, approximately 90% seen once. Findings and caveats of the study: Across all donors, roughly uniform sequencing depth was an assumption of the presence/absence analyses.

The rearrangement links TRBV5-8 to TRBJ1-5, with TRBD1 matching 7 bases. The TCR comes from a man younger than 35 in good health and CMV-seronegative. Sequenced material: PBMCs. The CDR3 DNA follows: TGTGCCAGCACCGTAGGACAGGACCCAAATCAGCCCCAGCATTTT. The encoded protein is CASTVGQDPNQPQHF.